This TCR beta chain was identified during a study of OX40 agonist ivuxolimab in advanced cancers. Overall study findings and caveats: With doses of 0.1 to 3.0 mg/kg, CD4+ and CD8+ blood T cells had undergone clonal expansion by week 6.

A word on this clone: Its antigen is undetermined.

Produced via immunoSEQ multiplex PCR; TCRdb's table is partial and in-frame only. Altogether about 59,000 clones are present, about 90% being singletons, with the ten largest covering 0.37%. The CDR3 has 13 residues. V was trimmed by 3 bases and J by 8 bases, leaving 13 bases between them. The V gene's germline CDR1 is LNHDA and CDR2 SQIVND (reference sequence). The chain has TRBV19 and TRBJ1-2; possibly TRBD1 for D (5 bases). The receptor's source is an adult with an advanced solid tumor such as melanoma, head and neck, liver or kidney cancer. The sequencing here drew on CD4+ or CD8+ T cells sorted from blood, taken in a trial of the OX40 agonist ivuxolimab. The DNA for the CDR3 is TGTGCCAGTAGTATTAGGGACCTCGGGGGCTACACCTTC. Protein product: CASSIRDLGGYTF.